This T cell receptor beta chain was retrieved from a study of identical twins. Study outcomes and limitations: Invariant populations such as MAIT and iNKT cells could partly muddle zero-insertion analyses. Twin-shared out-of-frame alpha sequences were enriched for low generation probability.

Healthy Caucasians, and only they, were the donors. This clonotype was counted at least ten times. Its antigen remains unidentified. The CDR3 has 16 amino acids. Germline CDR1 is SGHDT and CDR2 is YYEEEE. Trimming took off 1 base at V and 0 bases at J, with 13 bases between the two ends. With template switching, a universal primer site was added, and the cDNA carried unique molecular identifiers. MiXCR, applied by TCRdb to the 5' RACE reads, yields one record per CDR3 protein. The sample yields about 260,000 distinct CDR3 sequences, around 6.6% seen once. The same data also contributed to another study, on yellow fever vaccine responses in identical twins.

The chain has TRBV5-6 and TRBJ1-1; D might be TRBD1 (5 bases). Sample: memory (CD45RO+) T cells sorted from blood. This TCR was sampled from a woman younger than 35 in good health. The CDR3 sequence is CASSLKARQMNTEAFF. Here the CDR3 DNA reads TGTGCCAGCAGCTTGAAAGCGCGACAGATGAACACTGAAGCTTTCTTT.